This TCR beta chain emerged from a study of T-cell reconstitution after alpha-beta-depleted transplantation in children. Preparing the TCRbeta library involved the use of unique molecular identifiers. TCRdb ran MiXCR on the PCR reads and lists one entry per CDR3 protein. Of hundreds of thousands of distinct CDR3 sequences listed, roughly 18% are singletons. This CDR3 is 15 amino acids long. Germline values: CDR1 SEHNR, CDR2 FQNEAQ (reference sequence). V trimming: 3 bases; J trimming: 14 bases; junction bases outside the gene matches: 13. This specimen was PBMCs from the stem cell graft donor, taken from the stem cell graft. The V gene is TRBV7-9, the J gene TRBJ2-1, with 10 nucleotides matching TRBD2. The clonotype comes from a human donor who donated a stem cell graft to a child with acute lymphoblastic leukemia. The CDR3 loop is CASSFNPSGGGPKFF. The CDR3 DNA reads as TGTGCCAGCAGCTTCAATCCCAGCGGGGGGGGCCCTAAGTTCTTC.